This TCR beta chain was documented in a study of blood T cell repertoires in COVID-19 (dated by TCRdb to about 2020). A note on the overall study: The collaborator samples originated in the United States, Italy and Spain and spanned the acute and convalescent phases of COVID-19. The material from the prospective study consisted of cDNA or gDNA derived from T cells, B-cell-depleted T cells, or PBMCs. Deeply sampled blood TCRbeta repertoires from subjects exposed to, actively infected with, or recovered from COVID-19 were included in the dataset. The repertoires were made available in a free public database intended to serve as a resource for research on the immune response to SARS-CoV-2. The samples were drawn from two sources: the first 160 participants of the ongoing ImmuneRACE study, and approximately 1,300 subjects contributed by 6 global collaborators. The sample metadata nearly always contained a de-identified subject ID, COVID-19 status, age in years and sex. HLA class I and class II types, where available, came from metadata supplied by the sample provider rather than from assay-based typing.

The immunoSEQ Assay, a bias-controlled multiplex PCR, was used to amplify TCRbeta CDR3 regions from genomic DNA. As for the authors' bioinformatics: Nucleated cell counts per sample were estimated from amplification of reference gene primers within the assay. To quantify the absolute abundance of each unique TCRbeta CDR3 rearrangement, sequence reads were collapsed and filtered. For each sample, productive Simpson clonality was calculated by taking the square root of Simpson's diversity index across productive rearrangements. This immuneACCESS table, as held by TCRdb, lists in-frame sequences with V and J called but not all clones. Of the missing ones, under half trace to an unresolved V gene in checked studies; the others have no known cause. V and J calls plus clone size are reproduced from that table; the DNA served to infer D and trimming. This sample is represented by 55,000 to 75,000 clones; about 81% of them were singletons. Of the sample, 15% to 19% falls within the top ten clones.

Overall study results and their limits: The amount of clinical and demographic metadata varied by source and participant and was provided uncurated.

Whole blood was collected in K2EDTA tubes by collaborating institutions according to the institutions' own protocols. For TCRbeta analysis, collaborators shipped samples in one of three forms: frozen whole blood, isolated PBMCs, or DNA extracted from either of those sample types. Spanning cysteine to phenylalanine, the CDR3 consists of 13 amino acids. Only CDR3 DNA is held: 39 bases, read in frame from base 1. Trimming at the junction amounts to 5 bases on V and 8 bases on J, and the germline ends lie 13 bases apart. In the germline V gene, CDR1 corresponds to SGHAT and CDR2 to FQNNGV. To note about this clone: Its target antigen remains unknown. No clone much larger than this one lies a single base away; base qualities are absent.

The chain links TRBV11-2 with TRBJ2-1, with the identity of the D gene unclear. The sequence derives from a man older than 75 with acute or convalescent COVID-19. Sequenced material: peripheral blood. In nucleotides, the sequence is TGTGCCAGCAGCCCACAGCTTTTAGATGAGCAGTTCTTC. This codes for CASSPQLLDEQFF.